The 16 T cell receptor beta chains below all came from one sample that was sequenced in a study of blood T cells in healthy people across ages. Next came a second PCR, run for about 7 to 11 cycles, which used a sample-barcoded 5' primer along with a J-beta primer mix. TCRdb redid the calling of the 5' RACE reads with MiXCR, one entry per CDR3 protein. The table shows around 600,000 distinct CDR3 sequences, with 47% occurring only once. Material: blood. Receptors originate from a man at least 80 years old in good health.

This chain joins TRBV9 and TRBJ2-1; tentatively, D is TRBD2 (5 bases). The CDR3 runs to 15 residues. The V end lost 0 bases, the J end lost 5 bases, and 12 bases lay between the germline ends. Per the germline V gene, CDR1 is SGDLS and CDR2 is YYNGEE. CDR3 region: CASSVDVGGHNEQFF. As DNA, the CDR3 is TGTGCCAGCAGCGTAGATGTGGGCGGGCACAATGAGCAGTTCTTC.

This clonotype was counted only a few times. V gene TRBV12-3 or TRBV12-4 combines with J gene TRBJ2-7; TRBD1 matches at 8 bases. The CDR3 is made up of 14 amino acids. V lost 6 bases to trimming and J lost 2 bases; unmatched junction nucleotides: 6. CDR3 nucleotides: TGTGCCAGCAGCCCGGACAGGGACCCCTACGAGCAGTACTTC. Its protein is CASSPDRDPYEQYF.

The chain uses TRBV24-1 and TRBJ2-1; D may match TRBD1 or TRBD2 (7 bases each). The V end lost 7 bases, the J end lost 7 bases, and 16 bases lay between the germline ends. Germline CDR1 and CDR2: KGHDR and SFDVKD. The CDR3 runs to 14 residues. CDR3 in amino acids: CATSPGGEWNEQFF. The CDR3 nucleotides are TGTGCCACCAGCCCAGGGGGGGAGTGGAATGAGCAGTTCTTC.

Notes on this clonotype: Being one base from a much bigger clone, this may be a read error. The chain has TRBV6-5 and TRBJ2-1; 10 bases are a match to TRBD2. Germline-derived CDR1 and CDR2 are MNHEY and SVGAGI. The CDR3 has 15 amino acids. CDR3 sequence (DNA): TGTGCCAGCGGTTACTCACTAGCGGGATGGGGAGAGCAGTTCTTC. Residues: CASGYSLAGWGEQFF.

This chain joins TRBV20-1 and TRBJ2-3; no clear D. This CDR3 has 13 amino acids. With 0 bases removed from V and 7 bases from J, the gap between germline ends came to 11 bases. Germline V gene sequence: CDR1 DFQATT, CDR2 SNEGSKA (reference sequence). In DNA form, the CDR3 reads TGCAGTGCTAGAGATCCCTTTAGGAATACGCAGTATTTT. It yields the protein CSARDPFRNTQYF.

The chain couples TRBV24-1 to TRBJ2-1; a weak D match, TRBD2 (6 bases). The CDR3 sequence is 16 residues long. The V gene's germline CDR1 is KGHDR and CDR2 SFDVKD. Trimming cost V 5 bases and J 5 bases, with 18 bases left between them. The CDR3 region is CATSVHLAPMHNEQFF. DNA for the CDR3: TGTGCCACCAGTGTCCATCTAGCGCCAATGCACAATGAGCAGTTCTTC.

Comment on this clonotype: A clone one base away is much larger, so this may be a read error. The chain recombines TRBV6-6 with TRBJ1-3; a weak D match, TRBD1 (5 bases). The CDR3 length is 16 residues. Germline values: CDR1 MNHNY, CDR2 SVGAGI (reference sequence). Written as DNA, the CDR3 is TGTGCCAGCAACGAGGGAGGGACCATCTCTGGAGACACCATATATTTT. It codes for CASNEGGTISGDTIYF.

The rearrangement uses TRBV5-4 and TRBJ1-2; D is unresolved. This CDR3 has 15 amino acids. With 4 bases removed from V and 3 bases from J, the gap between germline ends came to 16 bases. The germline CDR1 and CDR2 sequences are SGHNT and YYREEE (reference sequence). The CDR3 DNA is TGTGCCAGCAGCCCCTCGGGTCTCGCGGACTATGGCTACACCTTC. It codes for CASSPSGLADYGYTF.

The rearrangement joins TRBV6-2 or TRBV6-3 to TRBJ2-5; no clear D. Germline values: CDR1 MNHEY, CDR2 SVGEGT. This CDR3 region has 12 residues. The ends were cut back, 7 bases at V and 4 bases at J, with 10 bases in the middle. CDR3 region: CASKKDGETQYF. In DNA, the CDR3 is TGTGCCAGCAAAAAGGACGGAGAGACCCAGTACTTC.

The rearrangement links TRBV18 to TRBJ1-6; D is perhaps TRBD1 (5 bases). The CDR3 loop spans 13 amino acids. In germline, CDR1 is KGHSH, CDR2 LQKENI. Deletions cut 5 bases from V and 8 bases from J, with 10 bases between. CDR3 loop: CASSGASDSPLHF. Here the CDR3 DNA reads TGTGCCAGCTCAGGGGCCTCGGATTCACCCCTCCACTTT.

This clonotype was observed a few times. J is TRBJ2-1 and V is TRBV20-1; TRBD1 aligns across 12 bases. Germline V gene lookup returns CDR1 DFQATT and CDR2 SNEGSKA (reference sequence). Unmatched junction bases numbered 7, after V lost 3 bases and J lost 7 bases. The CDR3 runs to 15 residues. The CDR3 here is CSARAGTGGRNEQFF. The CDR3 DNA follows: TGCAGTGCTAGGGCCGGGACAGGGGGCAGAAATGAGCAGTTCTTC.

This chain uses TRBV7-2 with TRBJ2-3; no definite D call. The CDR3 is 14 amino acids. Germline CDR1 reads SGHTA; CDR2 reads FQGNSA. The V and J ends lost 5 bases and 5 bases respectively, with 14 bases between them. CDR3 residues: CASSPSGPKDTQYF. CDR3 DNA sequence: TGTGCCAGCAGCCCCAGTGGCCCCAAAGATACGCAGTATTTT.

This clonotype was found a few times. The chain recombines TRBV7-2 with TRBJ1-5; 7 bases map to TRBD1. V was clipped by 3 bases and J by 2 bases; unmatched bases: 4. The CDR3 is 15 residues long. Germline CDR1 and CDR2: SGHTA and FQGNSA. CDR3 DNA: TGTGCCAGCAGCTTTAGAGGACAGGGCAATCAGCCCCAGCATTTT. As protein: CASSFRGQGNQPQHF.

In the case of this clonotype: Germline is not matched at one junction end, which may reflect a read error. The chain uses TRBV29-1 and TRBJ2-3; 12 positions match TRBD2. CDR3 length: 17 amino acids. In germline, CDR1 is SQVTM, CDR2 ANQGSEA. The CDR3 DNA reads TGCAGCGTTGAAGTTTGGACTAGCGGGAAAGACACAGATGCGCAGTATTTT. This encodes CSVEVWTSGKDTDAQYF.

The chain recombines TRBV29-1 with TRBJ1-5; TRBD1 aligns across 7 bases. After removal of 3 bases from V and 7 bases from J, the junction contained 3 bases not matched to a gene. CDR3 length: 12 amino acids. The germline CDR1 and CDR2 sequences are SQVTM and ANQGSEA. The CDR3 sequence: CSVEEGGQPQHF. DNA for the CDR3: TGCAGCGTTGAGGAAGGGGGCCAGCCCCAGCATTTT.

Here the CDR3 DNA reads TGTGCCAGCACCCTAGAAACAGGGTTCTACGAGCAGTACTTC. This gives the protein CASTLETGFYEQYF. The rearrangement links TRBV18 to TRBJ2-7; possible D gene TRBD1, 6 bases. The CDR3 spans 14 residues. Trimming took 8 bases from V and 3 from J, leaving 17 bases between them. Looked up from germline, CDR1 is KGHSH and CDR2 is LQKENI.